Given below is one TCR beta chain in context. The antigen is not known. This specimen belongs to a study of radiation and T cells in renal cell carcinoma. Findings of the study overall: Pretreatment tumor biopsies were lacking, so baseline clonotypes are unknown.

The repertoire was sequenced with immunoSEQ multiplex PCR; TCRdb's copy has only in-frame clones and lacks some. The table has approximately 90,000 clones, 75% to 90% seen once. Described time point: baseline pretreatment blood. Documented treatment: 15 Gy SBRT to primary tumor, nephrectomy 4 weeks later. After SBRT, blood was collected at 2 and 4 weeks, plus baseline. Clear cell pathology was present in this patient's renal cell carcinoma. Germline V gene sequence: CDR1 MNHNY, CDR2 SVGAGI (reference sequence). The CDR3 consists of 13 residues. The ends were cut back, 6 bases at V and 5 bases at J, with 10 bases in the middle.

V and J are TRBV6-6 and TRBJ1-4; tentatively, D is TRBD1 (5 bases). The sample consisted of blood, taken from a patient whose treatment included radiotherapy and nephrectomy. The source of this sequence is a man over 45 with renal cell carcinoma. CDR3 sequence reads: CASRWDGNEKLFF. The CDR3 bases are TGTGCCAGCAGGTGGGACGGCAATGAAAAACTGTTTTTT.